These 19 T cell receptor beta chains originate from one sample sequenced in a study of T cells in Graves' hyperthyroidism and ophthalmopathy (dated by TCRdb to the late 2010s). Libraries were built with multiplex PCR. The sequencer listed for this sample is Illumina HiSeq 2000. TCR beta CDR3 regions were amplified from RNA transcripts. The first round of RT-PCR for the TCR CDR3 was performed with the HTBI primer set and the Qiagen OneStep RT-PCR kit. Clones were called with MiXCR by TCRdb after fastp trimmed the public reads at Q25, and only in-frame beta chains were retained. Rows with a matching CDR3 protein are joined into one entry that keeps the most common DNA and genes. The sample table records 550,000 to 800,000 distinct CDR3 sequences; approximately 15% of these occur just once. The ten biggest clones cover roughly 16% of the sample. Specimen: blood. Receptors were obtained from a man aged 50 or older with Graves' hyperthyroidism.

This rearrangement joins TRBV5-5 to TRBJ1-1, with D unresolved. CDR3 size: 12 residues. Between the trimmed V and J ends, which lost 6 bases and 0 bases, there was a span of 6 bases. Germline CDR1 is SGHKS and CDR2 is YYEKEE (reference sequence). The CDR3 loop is CASTFMNTEAFF. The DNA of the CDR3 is TGTGCCAGCACCTTCATGAACACTGAAGCTTTCTTT.

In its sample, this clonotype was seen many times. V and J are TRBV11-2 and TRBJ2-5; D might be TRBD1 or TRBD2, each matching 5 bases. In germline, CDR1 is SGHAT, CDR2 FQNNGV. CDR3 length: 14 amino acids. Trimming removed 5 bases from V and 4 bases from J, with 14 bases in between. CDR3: CASSAGTGGETQYF. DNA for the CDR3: TGTGCCAGCAGCGCTGGGACCGGAGGAGAGACCCAGTACTTC.

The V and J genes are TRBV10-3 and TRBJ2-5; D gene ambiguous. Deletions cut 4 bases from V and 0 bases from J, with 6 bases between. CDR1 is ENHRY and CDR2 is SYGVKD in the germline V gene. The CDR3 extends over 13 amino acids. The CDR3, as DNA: TGTGCCATCAGTGGAAAGGACCAAGAGACCCAGTACTTC. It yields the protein CAISGKDQETQYF.

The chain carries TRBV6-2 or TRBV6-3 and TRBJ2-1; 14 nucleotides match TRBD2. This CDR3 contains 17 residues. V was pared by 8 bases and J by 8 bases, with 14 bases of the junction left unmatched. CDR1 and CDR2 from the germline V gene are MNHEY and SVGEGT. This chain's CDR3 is CASHRGGGGLAGDEQFF. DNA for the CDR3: TGTGCCAGCCACCGGGGCGGCGGGGGACTAGCGGGAGATGAGCAGTTCTTC.

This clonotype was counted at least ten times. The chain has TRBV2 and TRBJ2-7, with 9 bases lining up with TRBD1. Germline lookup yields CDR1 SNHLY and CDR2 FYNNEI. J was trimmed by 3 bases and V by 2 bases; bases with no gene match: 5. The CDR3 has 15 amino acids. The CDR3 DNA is TGTGCCAGCAGTGAAAGTTCGACAGGGGGCTACGAGCAGTACTTC. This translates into CASSESSTGGYEQYF.

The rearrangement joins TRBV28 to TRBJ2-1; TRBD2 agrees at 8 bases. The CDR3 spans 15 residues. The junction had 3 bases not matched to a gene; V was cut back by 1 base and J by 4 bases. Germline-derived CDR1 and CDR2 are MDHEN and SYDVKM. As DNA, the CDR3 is TGTGCCAGCAGTTTATCAGCGGGAGCGTACAATGAGCAGTTCTTC. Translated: CASSLSAGAYNEQFF.

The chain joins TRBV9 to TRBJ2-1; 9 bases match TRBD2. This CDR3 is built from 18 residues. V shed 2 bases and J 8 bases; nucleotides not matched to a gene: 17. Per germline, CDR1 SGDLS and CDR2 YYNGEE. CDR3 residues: CASSVQFDGTSPRDEQFF. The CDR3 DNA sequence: TGTGCCAGCAGCGTTCAATTTGACGGGACTAGCCCGAGGGATGAGCAGTTCTTC.

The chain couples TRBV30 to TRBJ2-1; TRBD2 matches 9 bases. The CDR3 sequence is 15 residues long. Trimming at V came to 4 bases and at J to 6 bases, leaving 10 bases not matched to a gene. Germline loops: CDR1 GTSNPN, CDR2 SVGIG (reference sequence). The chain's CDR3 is CAWNQGLAGINEQFF. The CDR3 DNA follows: TGTGCCTGGAACCAGGGGCTAGCGGGAATCAATGAGCAGTTCTTC.

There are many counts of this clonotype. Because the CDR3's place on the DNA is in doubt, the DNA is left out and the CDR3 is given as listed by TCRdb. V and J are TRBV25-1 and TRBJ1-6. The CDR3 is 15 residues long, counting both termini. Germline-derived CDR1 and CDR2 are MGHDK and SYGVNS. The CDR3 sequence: CASSSSAGYNSPLHF.

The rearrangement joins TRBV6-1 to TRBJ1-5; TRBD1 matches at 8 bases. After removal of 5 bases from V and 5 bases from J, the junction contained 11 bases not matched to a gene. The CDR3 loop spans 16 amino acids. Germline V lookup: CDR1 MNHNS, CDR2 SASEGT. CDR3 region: CASSPTGQGLYQPQHF. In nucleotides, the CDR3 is TGTGCCAGCAGTCCAACTGGACAGGGTCTCTATCAGCCCCAGCATTTT.

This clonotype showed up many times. As DNA, the CDR3 is TGTGCCTCCCGAAGACTAGGGGCAGACACAGATACGCAGTATTTT. Translating gives CASRRLGADTDTQYF. The chain employs TRBV10-3 and TRBJ2-3; D perhaps matches TRBD2 (6 bases). V lost 11 bases to trimming and J lost 2 bases, with 20 bases between them. The germline V gene encodes CDR1 ENHRY and CDR2 SYGVKD. This CDR3 region has 15 residues.

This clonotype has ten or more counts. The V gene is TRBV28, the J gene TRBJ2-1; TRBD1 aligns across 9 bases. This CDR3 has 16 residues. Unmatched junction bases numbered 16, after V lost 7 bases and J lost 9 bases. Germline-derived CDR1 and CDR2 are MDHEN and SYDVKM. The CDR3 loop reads CASTPRGTGFLGEQFF. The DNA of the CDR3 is TGTGCCAGCACCCCCCGGGGGACAGGGTTTCTAGGTGAGCAGTTCTTC. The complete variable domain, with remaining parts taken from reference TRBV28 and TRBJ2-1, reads DVKVTQSSRYLVKRTGEKVFLECVQDMDHENMFWYRQDPGLGLRLIYFSYDVKMKEKGDIPEGYSVSREKKERFSLILESASTNQTSMYLCASTPRGTGFLGEQFFGPGTRLTVL.

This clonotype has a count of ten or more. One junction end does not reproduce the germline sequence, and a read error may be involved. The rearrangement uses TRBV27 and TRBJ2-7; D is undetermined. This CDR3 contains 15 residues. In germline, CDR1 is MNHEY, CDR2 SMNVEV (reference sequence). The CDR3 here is CASSLSPMGNYEQYF. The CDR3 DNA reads TGTGCCAGCAGTCTATCCCCGATGGGGAACTACGAGCAGTACTTC.

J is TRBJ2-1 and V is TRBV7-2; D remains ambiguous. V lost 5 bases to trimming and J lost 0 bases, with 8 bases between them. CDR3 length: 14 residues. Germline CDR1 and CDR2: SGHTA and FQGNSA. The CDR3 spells CASSQTPSYNEQFF. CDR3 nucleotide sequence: TGTGCCAGCAGCCAAACCCCCTCCTACAATGAGCAGTTCTTC. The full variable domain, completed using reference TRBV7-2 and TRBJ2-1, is GAGVSQSPSNKVTEKGKDVELRCDPISGHTALYWYRQSLGQGLEFLIYFQGNSAPDKSGLPSDRFSAERTGGSVSTLTIQRTQQEDSAVYLCASSQTPSYNEQFFGPGTRLTVL.

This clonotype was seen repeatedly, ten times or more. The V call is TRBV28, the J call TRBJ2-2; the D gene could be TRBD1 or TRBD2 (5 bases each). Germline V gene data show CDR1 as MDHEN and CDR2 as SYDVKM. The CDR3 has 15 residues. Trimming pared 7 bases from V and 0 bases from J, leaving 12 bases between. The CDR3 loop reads CASTWQGANTGELFF. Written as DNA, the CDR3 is TGTGCCAGCACCTGGCAGGGAGCGAACACCGGGGAGCTGTTTTTT.

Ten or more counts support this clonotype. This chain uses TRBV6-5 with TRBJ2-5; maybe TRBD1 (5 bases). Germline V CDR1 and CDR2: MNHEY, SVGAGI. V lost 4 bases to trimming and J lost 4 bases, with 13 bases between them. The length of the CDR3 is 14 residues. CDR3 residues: CASSSEGVRETQYF. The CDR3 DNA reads TGTGCCAGCAGTTCCGAAGGGGTCCGAGAGACCCAGTACTTC.

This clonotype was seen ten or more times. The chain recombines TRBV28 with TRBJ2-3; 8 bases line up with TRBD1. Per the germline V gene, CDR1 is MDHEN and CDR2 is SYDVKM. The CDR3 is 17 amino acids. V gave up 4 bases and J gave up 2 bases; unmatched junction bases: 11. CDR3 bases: TGTGCCAGCAGTTACCAAGGACAGGGTAACCCCACAGATACGCAGTATTTT. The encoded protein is CASSYQGQGNPTDTQYF.

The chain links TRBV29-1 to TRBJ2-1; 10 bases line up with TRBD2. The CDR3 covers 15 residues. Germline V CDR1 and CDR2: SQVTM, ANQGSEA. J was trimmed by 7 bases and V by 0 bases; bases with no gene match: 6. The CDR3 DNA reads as TGCAGCGTTGAAGATAGCGGGAGGTTTAGGAATGAGCAGTTCTTC. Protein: CSVEDSGRFRNEQFF.

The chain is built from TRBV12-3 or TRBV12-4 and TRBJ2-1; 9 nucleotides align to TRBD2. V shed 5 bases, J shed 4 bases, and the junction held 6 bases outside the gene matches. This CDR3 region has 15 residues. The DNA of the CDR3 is TGTGCCAGCAGTGAGACTAGCGGAGATTACAATGAGCAGTTCTTC. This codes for CASSETSGDYNEQFF.